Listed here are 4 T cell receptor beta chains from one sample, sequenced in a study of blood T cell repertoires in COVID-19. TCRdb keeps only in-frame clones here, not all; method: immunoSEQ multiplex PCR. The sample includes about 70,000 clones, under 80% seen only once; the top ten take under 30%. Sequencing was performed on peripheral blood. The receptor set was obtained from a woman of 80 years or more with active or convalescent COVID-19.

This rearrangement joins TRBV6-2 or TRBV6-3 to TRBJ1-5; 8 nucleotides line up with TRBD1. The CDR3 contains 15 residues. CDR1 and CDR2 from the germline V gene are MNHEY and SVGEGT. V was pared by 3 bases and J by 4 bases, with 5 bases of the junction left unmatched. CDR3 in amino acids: CASSYGQGTNQPQHF. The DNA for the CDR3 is TGTGCCAGCAGTTATGGACAGGGAACGAATCAGCCCCAGCATTTT.

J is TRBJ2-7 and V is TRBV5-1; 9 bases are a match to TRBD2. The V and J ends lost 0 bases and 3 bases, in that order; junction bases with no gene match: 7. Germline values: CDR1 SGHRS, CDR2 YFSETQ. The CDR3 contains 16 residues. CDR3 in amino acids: CASSLDGGGAVYEQYF. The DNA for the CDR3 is TGCGCCAGCAGCTTGGATGGCGGGGGGGCCGTCTACGAGCAGTACTTC.

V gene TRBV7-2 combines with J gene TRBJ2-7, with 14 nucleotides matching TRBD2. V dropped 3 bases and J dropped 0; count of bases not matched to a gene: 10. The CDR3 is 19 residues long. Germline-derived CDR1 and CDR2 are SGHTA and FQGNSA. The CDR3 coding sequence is TGTGCCAGCAGCTTCCCCTCCCGGACTAGCGGGGGGTACTCCTACGAGCAGTACTTC. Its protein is CASSFPSRTSGGYSYEQYF.

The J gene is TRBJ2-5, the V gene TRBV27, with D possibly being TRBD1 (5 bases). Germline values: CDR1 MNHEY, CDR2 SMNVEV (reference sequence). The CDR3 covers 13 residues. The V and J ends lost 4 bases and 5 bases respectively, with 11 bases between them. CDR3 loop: CASSWGQGETQYF. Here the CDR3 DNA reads TGTGCCAGCAGTTGGGGCCAGGGTGAGACCCAGTACTTC.